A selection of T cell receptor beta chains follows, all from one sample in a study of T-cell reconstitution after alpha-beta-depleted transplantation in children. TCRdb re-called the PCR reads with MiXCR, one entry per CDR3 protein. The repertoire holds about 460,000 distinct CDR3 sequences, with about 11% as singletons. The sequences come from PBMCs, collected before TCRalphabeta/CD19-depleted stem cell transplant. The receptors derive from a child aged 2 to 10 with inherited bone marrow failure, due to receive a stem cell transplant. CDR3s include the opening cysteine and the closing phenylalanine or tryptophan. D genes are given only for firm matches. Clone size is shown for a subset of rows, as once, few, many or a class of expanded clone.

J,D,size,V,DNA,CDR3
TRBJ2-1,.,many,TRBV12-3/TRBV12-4,TGTGCCAGCAGCCGACTTGGGAATGAGCAGTTCTTC,CASSRLGNEQFF
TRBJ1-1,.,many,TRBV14,TGTGCCAGCAGCCAATTAGGGTCTCCATACACTGAAGCTTTCTTT,CASSQLGSPYTEAFF
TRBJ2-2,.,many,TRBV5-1,TGCGCCAGCAGCTTGTATTCTAGGCGGAACACCGGGGAGCTGTTTTTT,CASSLYSRRNTGELFF
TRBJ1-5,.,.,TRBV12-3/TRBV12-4,TGTGCCAGCAGTTTGGAAGGTTATAGCAATCAGCCCCAGCATTTT,CASSLEGYSNQPQHF
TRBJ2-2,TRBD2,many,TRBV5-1,TGCGCCAGCAGCTTGGGAGCTAGCGGGAGCACCGGGGAGCTGTTTTTT,CASSLGASGSTGELFF
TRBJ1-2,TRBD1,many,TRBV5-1,TGCGCCAGCAGCTTGGGGACAGGGATCTATGGCTACACCTTC,CASSLGTGIYGYTF
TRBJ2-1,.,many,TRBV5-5,TGTGCCAGCAGCCCGCCGCACTACAATGAGCAGTTCTTC,CASSPPHYNEQFF
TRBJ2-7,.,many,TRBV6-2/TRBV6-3,TGTGCCAGCAGTTACCCCCAGCGCCCTTCAGACGACGAGCAGTACTTC,CASSYPQRPSDDEQYF
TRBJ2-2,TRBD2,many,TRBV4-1,TGCGCCAGCAGCCATCCGGGACTAGCGGGAGCGACCGGGGAGCTGTTTTTT,CASSHPGLAGATGELFF
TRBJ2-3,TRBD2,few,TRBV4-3,TGCGCCAGCAGCCAAGAACTAGCGGGAGCAAGAGATACGCAGTATTTT,CASSQELAGARDTQYF
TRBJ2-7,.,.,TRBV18,TGTGCCAGCTCACCTTCCCAGCTCTACGAGCAGTACTTC,CASSPSQLYEQYF
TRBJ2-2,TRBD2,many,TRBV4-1,TGCGCCAGCAGCCAACCGACTAGCGGGAGGGGGAAGACCGGGGAGCTGTTTTTT,CASSQPTSGRGKTGELFF
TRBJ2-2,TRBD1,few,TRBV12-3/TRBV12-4,TGTGCCAGCAGTTACGGGACAGGCTTCGCGAACACCGGGGAGCTGTTTTTT,CASSYGTGFANTGELFF
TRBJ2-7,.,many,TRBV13,TGTGCCAGCAGCTTAAGACTAGTCTACGAGCAGTACTTC,CASSLRLVYEQYF
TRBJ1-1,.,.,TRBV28,TGTGCCAGCAGCTCTCCGGGACGGATGAACACTGAAGCTTTCTTT,CASSSPGRMNTEAFF
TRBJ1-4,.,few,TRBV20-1,TGCAGTGCTAGACTGCGGGATGAAAAACTGTTTTTT,CSARLRDEKLFF
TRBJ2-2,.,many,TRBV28,TGTGCCAGCAGAAGGCCAGGGGACCAAAACACCGGGGAGCTGTTTTTT,CASRRPGDQNTGELFF
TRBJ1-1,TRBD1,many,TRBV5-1,TGCGCCAGCAGCTTGCGACAGGGAGAGACCACTGAAGCTTTCTTT,CASSLRQGETTEAFF
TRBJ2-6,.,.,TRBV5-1,TGCGCCAGCAGCTGGTCCCCGGGTGGGGCCAACGTCCTGACTTTC,CASSWSPGGANVLTF
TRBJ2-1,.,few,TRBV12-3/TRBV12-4,TGTGCCAGCCGGTTGAGTACGCTCAATGAGCAGTTCTTC,CASRLSTLNEQFF
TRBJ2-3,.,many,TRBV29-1,TGCAGCCCCCGGGACACTGACACAGATACGCAGTATTTT,CSPRDTDTDTQYF
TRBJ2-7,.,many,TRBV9,TGTGCCAGCAGCGTAGGAATTTCCCAAACCTACGAGCAGTACTTC,CASSVGISQTYEQYF
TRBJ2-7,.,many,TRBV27,TGTGCCAGCAGTTCACAACTAGCAATCTACGAGCAGTACTTC,CASSSQLAIYEQYF
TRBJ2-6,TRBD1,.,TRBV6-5,TGTGCCAGCAGTTCCTACAGGGGGCGGGGCTCTGGGGCCAACGTCCTGACTTTC,CASSSYRGRGSGANVLTF
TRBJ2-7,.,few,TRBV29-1,TGCAGCGTTGCCCGGACTGATCCCTACGAGCAGTACTTC,CSVARTDPYEQYF
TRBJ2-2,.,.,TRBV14,TGTGCCAGCAGTCTCCTCTCCGGGGAGCTGTTTTTT,CASSLLSGELFF
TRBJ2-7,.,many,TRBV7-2,TGTGCCAGCAGCCTATACCCCATCTTAGGTCTTGCGAGTGAGCAGTACTTC,CASSLYPILGLASEQYF
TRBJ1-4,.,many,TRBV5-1,TGCGCCAGCAGCTCGGGCCTTGTGGATGAAAAACTGTTTTTT,CASSSGLVDEKLFF
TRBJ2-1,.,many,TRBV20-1,TGCAGTGCTAGAGAGAGGGGGAGCTCCTACAATGAGCAGTTCTTC,CSARERGSSYNEQFF
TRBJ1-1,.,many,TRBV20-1,TGCAGTGCTAGTTTGGGCCGGTGGATACGGGCTTTCTTT,CSASLGRWIRAFF
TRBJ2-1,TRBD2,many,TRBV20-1,TGCAGTGCTCACCGGGACTATGGCTACAATGAGCAGTTCTTC,CSAHRDYGYNEQFF
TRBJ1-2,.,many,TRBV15,TGTGCCACCAGCATGACCCGGCTTGGGGATGGCTACACCTTC,CATSMTRLGDGYTF
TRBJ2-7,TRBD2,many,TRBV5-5,TGTGCCAGCAGCCCCGGACTAGCGGGTAACGAGCAGTACTTC,CASSPGLAGNEQYF
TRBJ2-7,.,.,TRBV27,TGTGCCAGCAGTTTTGGGGCTACCCTTTACGAGCAGTACTTC,CASSFGATLYEQYF
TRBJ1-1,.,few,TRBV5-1,TGCGCCAGCGGGGCGGGGACGAACACTGAAGCTTTCTTT,CASGAGTNTEAFF
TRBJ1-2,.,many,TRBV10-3,TGTGCCATCAGTGGATCGCCCTTAGGTGGCTACACCTTC,CAISGSPLGGYTF
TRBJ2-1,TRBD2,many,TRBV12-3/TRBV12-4,TGTGCCAGCAGTTCGGGACTAGCGGGACCCAATGAGCAGTTCTTC,CASSSGLAGPNEQFF
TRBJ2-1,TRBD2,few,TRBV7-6,TGTGCCAGCAGCCCCCTTCTAGCGGGAGGAGCGTCCTACAATGAGCAGTTCTTC,CASSPLLAGGASYNEQFF
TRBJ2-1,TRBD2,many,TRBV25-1,TGTGCCAGCAGTGAACCTGGGACTAGCGGGAGGATTGGAATCCACAATGAGCAGTTCTTC,CASSEPGTSGRIGIHNEQFF
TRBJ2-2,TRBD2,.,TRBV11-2,TGTGCCAGCAGCTTAGGTCCGACAGCGGGAGGGCACGAAGGTAACACCGGGGAGCTGTTTTTT,CASSLGPTAGGHEGNTGELFF
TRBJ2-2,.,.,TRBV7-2,TGTGCCAGCAGCTTCCAGTCGGGATCCCCCGGGGAGCTGTTTTTT,CASSFQSGSPGELFF
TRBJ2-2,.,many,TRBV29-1,TGCAGCGTTGAGGGTTCCGCAGGACAGAACACCGGGGAGCTGTTTTTT,CSVEGSAGQNTGELFF
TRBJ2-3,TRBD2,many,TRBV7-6,TGTGCCAGCACTCTAGCGGGTCCACAGGATACGCAGTATTTT,CASTLAGPQDTQYF
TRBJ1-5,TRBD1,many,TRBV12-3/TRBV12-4,TGTGCCAGCAGTTATACAGGGGGAGATCAGCCCCAGCATTTT,CASSYTGGDQPQHF
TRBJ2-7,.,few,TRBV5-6,TGTGCCAGCAGCTTCGGGGCGACGGCAGGGAAGACCTACGAGCAGTACTTC,CASSFGATAGKTYEQYF
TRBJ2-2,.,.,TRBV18,TGTGCCAGCTCACCACAGGGGCGGAACACCGGGGAGCTGTTTTTT,CASSPQGRNTGELFF
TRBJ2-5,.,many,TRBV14,TGTGCCAGCAGCCAACGACAGCAAGAGACCCAGTACTTC,CASSQRQQETQYF
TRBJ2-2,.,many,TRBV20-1,TGCAGCGTCCGGAGGGGACCGAACACCGGGGAGCTGTTTTTT,CSVRRGPNTGELFF
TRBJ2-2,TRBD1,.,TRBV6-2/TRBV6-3,TGTGCCAGCAGTTCCCCCGGGACAGCCACCGGGGAGCTGTTTTTT,CASSSPGTATGELFF
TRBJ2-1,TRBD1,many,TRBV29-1,TGCAGCGCCGAAGACAGGGCAATGGGACAGTTCTTC,CSAEDRAMGQFF
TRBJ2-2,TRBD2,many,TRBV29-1,TGCAGCGTGCTAGCGGGAGGGGTCACCGGGGAGCTGTTTTTT,CSVLAGGVTGELFF
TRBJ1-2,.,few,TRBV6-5,TGTGCCAGCAGTTACCCACAGGGTTATGGCTACACCTTC,CASSYPQGYGYTF
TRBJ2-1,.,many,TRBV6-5,TGTGCCAGCAGTTTCCGAACAATCGGCTCAGGGTACAATGAGCAGTTCTTC,CASSFRTIGSGYNEQFF
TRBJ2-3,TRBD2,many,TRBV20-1,TGCAGTGCTTGGGCTAGCGGGAGGTGGAAAGATACGCAGTATTTT,CSAWASGRWKDTQYF
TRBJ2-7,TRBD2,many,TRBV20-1,TGCAGTGCTAGAGATCCGGGACTAGCGGCCTACGAGCAGTACTTC,CSARDPGLAAYEQYF